This T cell receptor (beta chain) appears in the sequencing data of a study of cytomegalovirus exposure and HLA in healthy donors. In the study overall: Later, an analysis reported that the 95 to 150 validation repertoires had used the same platform as the approximately 720 first-cohort repertoires. General study results and limits: A few chains linked to CMV were shown in vitro to be specific for CMV antigens.

The protocol was immunoSEQ multiplex PCR, while the TCRdb copy is restricted to in-frame clones and leaves out a portion. The sample includes about 260,000 clones, roughly 87% of them seen just once. About this clone itself: The antigen is undetermined.

The sample consisted of PBMCs. The sequence came from a woman aged 30 to 39 in good health and CMV-seronegative.

The CDR3 sequence: CASDSGVRSYEQYF. For the CDR3, the DNA is TGTGCCAGCGATTCGGGAGTACGTTCCTACGAGCAGTACTTC. The J gene is TRBJ2-7, the V gene TRBV28; maybe TRBD2 (6 bases). V dropped 8 bases and J dropped 1 base, with 15 bases sitting between them. Germline loops: CDR1 MDHEN, CDR2 SYDVKM. The CDR3 covers 14 residues. The complete variable domain, with remaining parts taken from reference TRBV28 and TRBJ2-7, reads DVKVTQSSRYLVKRTGEKVFLECVQDMDHENMFWYRQDPGLGLRLIYFSYDVKMKEKGDIPEGYSVSREKKERFSLILESASTNQTSMYLCASDSGVRSYEQYFGPGTRLTVT.